This section outlines one T cell receptor beta chain sequence together with its context. Its antigen remains unidentified. Preparation of TRB cDNA libraries relied on 5' RACE carrying UMI labels. TCRdb reprocessed the 5' RACE reads and keeps a single row for each CDR3 protein, giving no DNA. Recorded here are roughly 140,000 distinct CDR3 sequences; the top ten clones represent about 0.28%. The entry originates in a study of CXCR3-negative and CXCR3-positive naive CD8 T cells. Study-level information: Each library held about 1.5 +/- 0.3 million TRB reads, 120 million to 150 million in total. Study-wide findings and caveats: Similar TRBV-TRBJ usage characterized naive CXCR3-negative and CXCR3-positive cells; memory cells differed. When CXCR3-positive naive cells were set against CXCR3-negative naive cells, the former had more hydrophobic TRB CDR3s.

Identification of naive CD8+ T cells rested on CD45RO-CCR7+CD27+CD95- status. The CDR3 has 14 residues. CDR1 and CDR2 (germline): SGDLS, YYNGEE. This sequence joins TRBV9 and TRBJ2-1; with no DNA, the TCRdb D assignment of TRBD2 cannot be verified. The sample was naive CXCR3+ CD8+ T cells from blood. Subset noted: CD45RO-CCR7+CD27+CD95- naive CD8+ T cells expressing CXCR3 (TNR3+). The sequence was obtained from a human donor in good health. Some clones in this sample may be carry-over from other donors' samples. CDR3 protein: CASSMGLAVNEQFF.